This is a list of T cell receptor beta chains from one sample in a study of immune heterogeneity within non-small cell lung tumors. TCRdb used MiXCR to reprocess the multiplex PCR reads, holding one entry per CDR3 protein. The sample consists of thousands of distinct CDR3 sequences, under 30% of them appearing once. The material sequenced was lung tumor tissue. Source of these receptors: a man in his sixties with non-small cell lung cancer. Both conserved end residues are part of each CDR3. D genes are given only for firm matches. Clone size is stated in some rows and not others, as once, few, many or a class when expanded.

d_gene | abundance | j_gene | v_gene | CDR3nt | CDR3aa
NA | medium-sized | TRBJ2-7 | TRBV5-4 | TGTGCCAGCAGCTCCCCTCAAGGCTACGAGCAGTACTTC | CASSSPQGYEQYF
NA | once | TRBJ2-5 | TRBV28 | TGTGCCAGCAGTAGGAGCCGGGACACCCAAGAGACCCAGTACTTC | CASSRSRDTQETQYF
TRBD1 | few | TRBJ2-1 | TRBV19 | TGTGCCAGTAGTACATGGACAGGGCGTGAGTCTTACAATGAGCAGTTCTTC | CASSTWTGRESYNEQFF
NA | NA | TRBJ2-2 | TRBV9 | TGTGCCAGCAGCGTAGCAGGATCCACCGGGGAGCTGTTTTTT | CASSVAGSTGELFF
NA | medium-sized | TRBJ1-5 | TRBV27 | TGTGCCAGCAGTCCGCAGGGATACGGCAATCAGCCCCAGCATTTT | CASSPQGYGNQPQHF
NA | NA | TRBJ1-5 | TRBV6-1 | TGTACCAGCAGTGAGGGGGACGGCGGGTGGCCCCAGCATTTT | CTSSEGDGGWPQHF
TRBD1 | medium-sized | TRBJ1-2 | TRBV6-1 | TGTGCCAGCAGTCCTGGGACAGGGGGTGGCTACACCTTC | CASSPGTGGGYTF
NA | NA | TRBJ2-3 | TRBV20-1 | TGCAGTGCTAGCACTCCTGACGGGAGTATCACAGATACGCAGTATTTT | CSASTPDGSITDTQYF
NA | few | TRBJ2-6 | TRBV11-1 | TGTGCCAGCAGCTTCTGGGGTATTCCTGGGGCCAACGTCCTGACTTTC | CASSFWGIPGANVLTF
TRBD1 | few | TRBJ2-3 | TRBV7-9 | TGTGCCAGCAGCCTACGGACAGGGGCAGATACGCAGTATTTT | CASSLRTGADTQYF
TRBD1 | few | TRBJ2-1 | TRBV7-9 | TGTGCCAGCAGCCCCACCAGGGGGAAGGATGAGCAGTTCTTC | CASSPTRGKDEQFF
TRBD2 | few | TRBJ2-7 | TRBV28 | TGTGCCAGCAGCTATACTAGCGGCGAGCAGTACTTC | CASSYTSGEQYF
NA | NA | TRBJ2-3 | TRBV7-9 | TGTGCCAGCAGCTCACTTAGCACAGATACGCAGTATTTT | CASSSLSTDTQYF
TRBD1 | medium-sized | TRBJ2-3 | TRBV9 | TGTGCCAGCAGCTCGGGACAGAGCACAGATACGCAGTATTTT | CASSSGQSTDTQYF
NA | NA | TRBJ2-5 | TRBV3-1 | TGTGCCAGCAGCCAAGTCAGGGCCCAAGAGACCCAGTACTTC | CASSQVRAQETQYF
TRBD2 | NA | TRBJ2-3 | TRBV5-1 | TGCGCCAGCAGCTTTAGCGGGAGGGCCGCCGATACGCAGTATTTT | CASSFSGRAADTQYF
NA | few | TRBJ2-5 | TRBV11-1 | TGTGCCAGCAGCTTAGCCTGGGGGGAAGAGACCCAGTACTTC | CASSLAWGEETQYF
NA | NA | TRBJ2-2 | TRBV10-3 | TGTGCCATCAGCCGGGACCGAACGAACACCGGGGAGCTGTTTTTT | CAISRDRTNTGELFF
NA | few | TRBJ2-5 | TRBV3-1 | TGTGCCAGCAGCCAAGGACCAACTGTTACCCACTTC | CASSQGPTVTHF